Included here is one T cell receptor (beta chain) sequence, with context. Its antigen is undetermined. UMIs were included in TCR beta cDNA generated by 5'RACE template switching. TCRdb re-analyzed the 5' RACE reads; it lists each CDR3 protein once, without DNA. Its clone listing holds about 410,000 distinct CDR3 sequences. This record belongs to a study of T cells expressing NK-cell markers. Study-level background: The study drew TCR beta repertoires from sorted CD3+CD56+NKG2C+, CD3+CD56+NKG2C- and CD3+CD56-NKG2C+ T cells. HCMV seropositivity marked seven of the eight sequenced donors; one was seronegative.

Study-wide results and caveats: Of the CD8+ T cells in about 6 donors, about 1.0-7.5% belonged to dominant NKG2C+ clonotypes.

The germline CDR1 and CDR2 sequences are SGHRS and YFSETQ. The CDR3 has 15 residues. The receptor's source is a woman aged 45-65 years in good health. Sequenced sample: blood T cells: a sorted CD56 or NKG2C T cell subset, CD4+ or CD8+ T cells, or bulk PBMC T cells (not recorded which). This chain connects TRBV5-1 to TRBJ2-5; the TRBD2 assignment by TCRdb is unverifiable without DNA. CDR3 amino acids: CASSPGLAGARTQYF. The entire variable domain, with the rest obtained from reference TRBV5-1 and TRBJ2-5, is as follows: KAGVTQTPRYLIKTRGQQVTLSCSPISGHRSVSWYQQTPGQGLQFLFEYFSETQRNKGNFPGRFSGRQFSNSRSEMNVSTLELGDSALYLCASSPGLAGARTQYFGPGTRLLVL.